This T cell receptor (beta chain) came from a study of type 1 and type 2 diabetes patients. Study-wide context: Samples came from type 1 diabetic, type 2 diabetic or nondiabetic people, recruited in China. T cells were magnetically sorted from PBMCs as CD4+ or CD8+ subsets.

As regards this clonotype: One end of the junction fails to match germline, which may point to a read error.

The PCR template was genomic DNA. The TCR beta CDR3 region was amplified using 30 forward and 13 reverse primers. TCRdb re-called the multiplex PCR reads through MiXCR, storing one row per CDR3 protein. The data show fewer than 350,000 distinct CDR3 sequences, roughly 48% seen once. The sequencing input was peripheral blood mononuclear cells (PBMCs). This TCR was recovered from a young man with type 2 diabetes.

The CDR3: CASGRSSTDTQYF. The CDR3 DNA sequence: TGTGCCAGCGGTCGGAGCAGCACAGACACGCAGTATTTT. The chain combines TRBV6-4 with TRBJ2-3; the D is unclear. From germline, CDR1 is MRHNA and CDR2 SNTAGT. This CDR3 is 13 amino acids long.